Below, 18 T cell receptor beta chains from the same sample are listed, as sequenced in a study of cytomegalovirus exposure and HLA in healthy donors (dated by TCRdb to 2016 to 2017). The library was made by the immunoSEQ multiplex PCR assay. The multiplex PCR relied on a mix of 60 forward primers for TCR Vbeta segments and 13 reverse primers for TCR Jbeta segments. Sourced from immuneACCESS, this table was stored by TCRdb with only in-frame sequences that have V and J called. A share of the clones is absent; for the studies checked, an unresolved V gene accounts for under half, and the remainder has no known explanation. The sample contains approximately 150,000 clones, about 69% of them found a single time. Under 2.5% of the sample lies in the top ten. The sequenced sample was PBMCs. Receptors were obtained from a human donor in good health.

The chain employs TRBV10-3 and TRBJ1-5, with D possibly TRBD1 on 5 matching bases. Germline CDR1 and CDR2: ENHRY and SYGVKD. With 10 bases removed from V and 7 bases from J, the gap between germline ends came to 14 bases. The CDR3 is 12 residues long. This CDR3 reads CATSRGEQPQHF. Written as DNA, the CDR3 is TGTGCCACCTCCCGGGGGGAGCAGCCCCAGCATTTT.

This sequence joins TRBV7-3 and TRBJ1-2, with D maybe TRBD1 (5 bases). The germline CDR1 and CDR2 sequences are SGHTA and FQGTGA. This CDR3 comprises 15 residues. V lost 1 base to trimming and J lost 7 bases, with 16 bases between them. The CDR3 here is CASSLNARDSGGYTF. CDR3 bases: TGTGCCAGCAGCTTAAATGCCCGGGACTCGGGTGGCTACACCTTC.

The chain carries TRBV5-4 and TRBJ1-2; perhaps TRBD1 as D (5 bases). V dropped 0 bases and J dropped 7 bases, with 16 bases sitting between them. This CDR3 spans 15 amino acids. Germline assignment: CDR1 SGHNT and CDR2 YYREEE (reference sequence). CDR3 coding DNA: TGTGCCAGCAGCTTGGGCCGGGGATCCGGGGGTGGCTACACCTTC. It codes for CASSLGRGSGGGYTF.

This chain links TRBV2 with TRBJ2-6, with D maybe TRBD1 (6 bases). V lost 7 bases to trimming and J lost 0 bases, with 13 bases between them. Germline V lookup: CDR1 SNHLY, CDR2 FYNNEI. The CDR3 extends over 16 amino acids. Here the CDR3 reads CASNPQGISGANVLTF. The CDR3 DNA reads TGTGCCAGCAATCCTCAGGGGATCTCTGGGGCCAACGTCCTGACTTTC. The full variable domain, its missing parts supplied by reference TRBV2 and TRBJ2-6, is EPEVTQTPSHQVTQMGQEVILRCVPISNHLYFYWYRQILGQKVEFLVSFYNNEISEKSEIFDDQFSVERPDGSNFTLKIRSTKLEDSAMYFCASNPQGISGANVLTFGAGSRLTVL.

J is TRBJ2-2 and V is TRBV11-3; 8 bases are a match to TRBD2. V lost 5 bases to trimming and J lost 0 bases; unmatched junction nucleotides: 5. This CDR3 is 16 amino acids long. Per germline, CDR1 SGHNT and CDR2 YENEEA. The CDR3 bases are TGTGCCAGCAGCCGTCGGGAGGGTCCGAACACCGGGGAGCTGTTTTTT. Translation gives CASSRREGPNTGELFF.

The table lists this clone with a few counts. This chain links TRBV10-1 with TRBJ1-5, with D possibly being TRBD1 (5 bases). V lost 2 bases, J lost 2 bases, and 10 bases lay in between. CDR1 and CDR2 from the germline V gene are WNHNN and SYGVQD (reference sequence). CDR3 length: 15 residues. CDR3 DNA: TGCGCCAGCAGTGAGGGGGGACTGGGCAATCAGCCCCAGCATTTT. Translating gives CASSEGGLGNQPQHF.

This sequence joins TRBV10-3 and TRBJ2-5; weak D call: TRBD1 (5 bases). V gave up 0 bases and J gave up 0 bases, with 5 bases separating them. CDR3 size: 14 residues. The germline gives CDR1 ENHRY, CDR2 SYGVKD. The CDR3 nucleotides read TGTGCCATCAGTGAGTCGACAGACCAAGAGACCCAGTACTTC. This translates into CAISESTDQETQYF.

V is TRBV5-8 and J is TRBJ1-6; TRBD1 matches at 7 bases. Germline CDR1 reads SGHTS; CDR2 reads YDEGEE. The CDR3 covers 18 residues. With 0 bases clipped from V and 1 base from J, the junction kept 7 bases outside the gene matches. The CDR3 here is CASSLARGSGSYNSPLHF. The CDR3 nucleotides are TGTGCCAGCAGCTTGGCCAGGGGGAGTGGATCCTATAATTCACCCCTCCACTTT.

The chain employs TRBV11-2 and TRBJ1-5; D is unclear. The ends were cut back, 8 bases at V and 4 bases at J, with 12 bases in the middle. From germline, CDR1 is SGHAT and CDR2 FQNNGV. This CDR3 is built from 13 residues. The CDR3 DNA reads as TGTGCCAGCCAACTTGCATTTAATCAGCCCCAGCATTTT. This translates into CASQLAFNQPQHF.

The chain links TRBV9 to TRBJ2-1, with TRBD1 as a possible D gene (5 bases). This CDR3 contains 14 residues. V dropped 0 bases and J dropped 13 bases, with 17 bases sitting between them. Germline lookup yields CDR1 SGDLS and CDR2 YYNGEE. The CDR3 sequence is CASSVEGSTVGQFF. CDR3 in DNA: TGTGCCAGCAGCGTAGAGGGGTCGACAGTGGGCCAGTTCTTC.

The V and J genes are TRBV4-3 and TRBJ1-1; unclear D gene. The CDR3 totals 16 residues. V was clipped by 0 bases and J by 1 base, with 12 bases between them. Germline V lookup: CDR1 LGHNA, CDR2 YSLEER. The CDR3 sequence is CASSQDAGMWNTEAFF. As DNA, the CDR3 is TGCGCCAGCAGCCAAGATGCGGGCATGTGGAACACTGAAGCTTTCTTT.

This rearrangement joins TRBV6-5 to TRBJ2-7; 11 nucleotides align to TRBD2. Germline-derived CDR1 and CDR2 are MNHEY and SVGAGI. V lost 7 bases to trimming and J lost 2 bases; unmatched junction nucleotides: 4. This CDR3 has 14 residues. CDR3 bases: TGTGCCAGCATCGGGACTAGCGGCCCCTACGAGCAGTACTTC. Residues: CASIGTSGPYEQYF.

The V call is TRBV27, the J call TRBJ1-6, with D tentatively TRBD1 (6 bases). Per germline, CDR1 MNHEY and CDR2 SMNVEV (reference sequence). The CDR3 runs to 14 residues. Deletions cut 5 bases from V and 10 bases from J, with 15 bases between. The CDR3 sequence: CASSTQGWESPLHF. The CDR3 nucleotides are TGTGCCAGCAGTACACAGGGATGGGAATCACCCCTCCACTTT.

This chain links TRBV7-9 with TRBJ1-1; TRBD1 matches 11 bases. The V and J ends lost 6 bases and 0 bases, in that order; junction bases with no gene match: 9. This CDR3 has 17 amino acids. The germline V gene has CDR1 SEHNR and CDR2 FQNEAQ (reference sequence). Here the CDR3 reads CASRRTGGAVMNTEAFF. The CDR3 DNA follows: TGTGCCAGCAGGAGGACAGGGGGCGCGGTCATGAACACTGAAGCTTTCTTT.

This clone was detected once. V usage is TRBV6-5 and J usage is TRBJ2-5, with 11 bases aligning to TRBD2. The DNA end is a closer match to TRBJ2-7, so the J assignment may be wrong. The CDR3 runs 15 residues. Germline assignment: CDR1 MNHEY and CDR2 SVGAGI. CDR3 residues: CASRLAGGDSYEQYF. Here the CDR3 DNA reads TGTGCCAGCAGATTAGCGGGGGGGGACTCCTACGAGCAGTACTTC.

J is TRBJ2-7 and V is TRBV5-6, with D tentatively TRBD1 (6 bases). Trimming removed 4 bases at V and 8 bases at J, with 16 bases between. The CDR3 spans 13 residues. Per germline, CDR1 SGHDT and CDR2 YYEEEE. In DNA, the CDR3 is TGTGCCAGCAGCATCCGGGACAACCGTAAGCAGTACTTC. Translation: CASSIRDNRKQYF.

This clone was seen just once. The chain combines TRBV2 with TRBJ1-6; D not certain. CDR1 is SNHLY and CDR2 is FYNNEI in the germline V gene. The V and J ends lost 6 bases and 7 bases respectively, with 13 bases between them. The CDR3 sequence is 14 residues long. Here the CDR3 reads CASSRMDRNSPLHF. CDR3 nucleotide sequence: TGTGCCAGCAGCAGGATGGATAGGAATTCACCCCTCCACTTT. The whole variable domain, remainder taken from reference TRBV2 and TRBJ1-6, is EPEVTQTPSHQVTQMGQEVILRCVPISNHLYFYWYRQILGQKVEFLVSFYNNEISEKSEIFDDQFSVERPDGSNFTLKIRSTKLEDSAMYFCASSRMDRNSPLHFGNGTRLTVT.

This chain connects TRBV4-3 to TRBJ1-2; D possibly corresponds to TRBD1 (5 bases). CDR1 and CDR2 from the germline V gene are LGHNA and YSLEER. Trimming stripped 1 base from V and 3 bases from J, with 12 bases between. The CDR3 is 15 residues long. CDR3 residues: CASSQGKGSHYGYTF. The DNA of the CDR3 is TGCGCCAGCAGCCAAGGGAAGGGGTCCCACTATGGCTACACCTTC.